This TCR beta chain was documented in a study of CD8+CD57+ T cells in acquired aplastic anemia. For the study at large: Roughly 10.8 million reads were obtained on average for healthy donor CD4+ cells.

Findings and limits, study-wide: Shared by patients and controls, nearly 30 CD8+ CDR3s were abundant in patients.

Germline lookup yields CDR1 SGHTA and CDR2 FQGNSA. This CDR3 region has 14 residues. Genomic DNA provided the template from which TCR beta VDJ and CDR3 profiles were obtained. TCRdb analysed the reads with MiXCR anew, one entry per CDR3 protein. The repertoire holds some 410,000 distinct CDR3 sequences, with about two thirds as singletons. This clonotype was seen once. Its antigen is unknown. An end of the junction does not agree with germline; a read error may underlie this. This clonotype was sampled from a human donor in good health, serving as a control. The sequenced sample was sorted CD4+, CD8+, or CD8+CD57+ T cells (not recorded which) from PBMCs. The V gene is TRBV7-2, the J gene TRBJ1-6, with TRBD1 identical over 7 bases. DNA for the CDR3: TGTGCCAGCAGCTTAGGGACCCCAGGGGGAGGCTACGAGTTT. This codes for CASSLGTPGGGYEF.